Listed below are T cell receptor beta chains from one sample, sequenced in a study of CD8 T cells in Susac syndrome. TCRdb passed the immunoSEQ multiplex PCR reads through MiXCR, listing each CDR3 protein once. The sample shows over 150,000 distinct CDR3 sequences, more than 95% of them seen only once. The sequencing input was CD4+ T cells from PBMCs. Receptors were obtained from a human donor with Susac syndrome. CDR3s include the opening cysteine and the closing phenylalanine or tryptophan. Fields, in order: CDR3 length, D gene, clone size, J gene, V gene, CDR3 protein, CDR3 DNA. D genes are given only for firm matches. Size is stated for part of the rows, as once, few or many counts, or as a class when the clone is expanded.

CDR3 length: 13
D gene: .
clone size: once
J gene: TRBJ1-5
V gene: TRBV6-5
CDR3 protein: CASGVHTNQPQHF
CDR3 DNA: TGTGCCAGCGGGGTACACACTAATCAGCCCCAGCATTTT

CDR3 length: 14
D gene: .
clone size: .
J gene: TRBJ1-5
V gene: TRBV29-1
CDR3 protein: CSVVEADSNQPQHF
CDR3 DNA: TGCAGCGTTGTGGAGGCGGATAGCAATCAGCCCCAGCATTTT

CDR3 length: 13
D gene: .
clone size: .
J gene: TRBJ1-1
V gene: TRBV20-1
CDR3 protein: CSARDGRLYEAFF
CDR3 DNA: TGCAGTGCTAGAGATGGAAGGCTGTATGAAGCTTTCTTT

CDR3 length: 17
D gene: TRBD2
clone size: once
J gene: TRBJ2-2
V gene: TRBV6-1
CDR3 protein: CASSPTGTSGGTGELFF
CDR3 DNA: TGTGCCAGCAGTCCGACCGGGACTAGCGGGGGCACCGGGGAGCTGTTTTTT

CDR3 length: 13
D gene: .
clone size: .
J gene: TRBJ1-2
V gene: TRBV3-1
CDR3 protein: CASSQAPVYGYTF
CDR3 DNA: TGTGCCAGCAGCCAAGCCCCAGTCTATGGCTACACCTTC

CDR3 length: 12
D gene: .
clone size: .
J gene: TRBJ1-5
V gene: TRBV12-3/TRBV12-4
CDR3 protein: CASSPVNQPQHF
CDR3 DNA: TGTGCCAGCAGCCCTGTGAATCAGCCCCAGCATTTT

CDR3 length: 15
D gene: TRBD2
clone size: .
J gene: TRBJ2-3
V gene: TRBV5-4
CDR3 protein: CASSLYGRAEDTQYF
CDR3 DNA: TGTGCCAGCAGCTTGTACGGGAGGGCCGAAGATACGCAGTATTTT

CDR3 length: 14
D gene: TRBD2
clone size: once
J gene: TRBJ2-3
V gene: TRBV20-1
CDR3 protein: CSAPPSGSTDTQYF
CDR3 DNA: TGCAGTGCGCCCCCTAGCGGGAGCACAGATACGCAGTATTTT

CDR3 length: 13
D gene: .
clone size: once
J gene: TRBJ2-2
V gene: TRBV2
CDR3 protein: CASSEQKKGELFF
CDR3 DNA: TGTGCCAGCAGTGAACAGAAGAAGGGGGAGCTGTTTTTT

CDR3 length: 15
D gene: .
clone size: .
J gene: TRBJ2-5
V gene: TRBV2
CDR3 protein: CASSEVRSGRETQYF
CDR3 DNA: TGTGCCAGCAGTGAAGTTAGGAGCGGGCGAGAGACCCAGTACTTC

CDR3 length: 15
D gene: .
clone size: .
J gene: TRBJ2-4
V gene: TRBV20-1
CDR3 protein: CSATIDSGAKNIQYF
CDR3 DNA: TGCAGTGCTACCATCGACAGCGGAGCCAAAAACATTCAGTACTTC

CDR3 length: 14
D gene: .
clone size: .
J gene: TRBJ2-1
V gene: TRBV5-4
CDR3 protein: CASSPQGTRNEQFF
CDR3 DNA: TGTGCCAGCAGCCCACAGGGAACACGGAATGAGCAGTTCTTC

CDR3 length: 12
D gene: TRBD2
clone size: .
J gene: TRBJ2-7
V gene: TRBV10-3
CDR3 protein: CAISGLAREQYF
CDR3 DNA: TGTGCCATCAGTGGACTAGCGCGTGAGCAGTACTTC

CDR3 length: 14
D gene: .
clone size: .
J gene: TRBJ2-7
V gene: TRBV7-2
CDR3 protein: CASSPGYRSYEQYF
CDR3 DNA: TGTGCCAGCAGCCCGGGATACCGCTCCTACGAGCAGTACTTC

CDR3 length: 11
D gene: .
clone size: .
J gene: TRBJ2-7
V gene: TRBV29-1
CDR3 protein: CSVGPSYEQYF
CDR3 DNA: TGCAGCGTTGGGCCGTCCTACGAGCAGTACTTC

CDR3 length: 15
D gene: TRBD1
clone size: once
J gene: TRBJ2-3
V gene: TRBV20-1
CDR3 protein: CSASRDRGPTDTQYF
CDR3 DNA: TGCAGTGCTAGCCGGGACAGGGGCCCCACAGATACGCAGTATTTT

CDR3 length: 13
D gene: .
clone size: .
J gene: TRBJ2-5
V gene: TRBV7-9
CDR3 protein: CASSSRVYETQYF
CDR3 DNA: TGTGCCAGCAGCTCCAGGGTCTACGAGACCCAGTACTTC

CDR3 length: 16
D gene: .
clone size: .
J gene: TRBJ2-1
V gene: TRBV25-1
CDR3 protein: CASSEYRGLAYNEQFF
CDR3 DNA: TGTGCCAGCAGTGAATATCGGGGCCTAGCCTACAATGAGCAGTTCTTC

CDR3 length: 14
D gene: .
clone size: .
J gene: TRBJ1-2
V gene: TRBV14
CDR3 protein: CASSQNRVNYGYTF
CDR3 DNA: TGTGCCAGCAGCCAGAACAGGGTCAACTATGGCTACACCTTC

CDR3 length: 15
D gene: .
clone size: .
J gene: TRBJ2-1
V gene: TRBV24-1
CDR3 protein: CATSDLRGTGNEQFF
CDR3 DNA: TGTGCCACCAGTGATTTGCGGGGGACGGGCAATGAGCAGTTCTTC

CDR3 length: 14
D gene: .
clone size: .
J gene: TRBJ1-2
V gene: TRBV7-3
CDR3 protein: CASSLTLQGEGYTF
CDR3 DNA: TGTGCCAGCAGCTTAACGCTACAGGGAGAAGGCTACACCTTC

CDR3 length: 15
D gene: TRBD1
clone size: .
J gene: TRBJ2-5
V gene: TRBV18
CDR3 protein: CASSRTRGTQETQYF
CDR3 DNA: TGTGCCAGCTCACGCACCAGGGGGACCCAAGAGACCCAGTACTTC

CDR3 length: 14
D gene: .
clone size: once
J gene: TRBJ2-1
V gene: TRBV2
CDR3 protein: CASKGTRRGNEQFF
CDR3 DNA: TGTGCCAGCAAGGGTACGAGAAGAGGCAATGAGCAGTTCTTC

CDR3 length: 15
D gene: TRBD1
clone size: .
J gene: TRBJ1-4
V gene: TRBV5-6
CDR3 protein: CASSLKGQGNEKLFF
CDR3 DNA: TGTGCCAGCAGCTTGAAGGGACAGGGTAACGAAAAACTGTTTTTT

CDR3 length: 15
D gene: .
clone size: .
J gene: TRBJ1-5
V gene: TRBV4-3
CDR3 protein: CASSQVVGALQPQHF
CDR3 DNA: TGCGCCAGCAGCCAAGTCGTAGGGGCCCTTCAGCCCCAGCATTTT

CDR3 length: 15
D gene: TRBD1
clone size: .
J gene: TRBJ2-7
V gene: TRBV6-6
CDR3 protein: CASSYPGQGSYEQYF
CDR3 DNA: TGTGCCAGCAGTTACCCGGGACAGGGGTCCTACGAGCAGTACTTC

CDR3 length: 15
D gene: TRBD1
clone size: .
J gene: TRBJ2-3
V gene: TRBV12-3/TRBV12-4
CDR3 protein: CASSDPGQGADTQYF
CDR3 DNA: TGTGCCAGCAGTGATCCGGGACAGGGGGCCGATACGCAGTATTTT

CDR3 length: 13
D gene: .
clone size: .
J gene: TRBJ2-7
V gene: TRBV20-1
CDR3 protein: CSARDRISYEQYF
CDR3 DNA: TGCAGTGCTAGAGACAGAATCTCCTACGAGCAGTACTTC

CDR3 length: 13
D gene: .
clone size: .
J gene: TRBJ2-3
V gene: TRBV29-1
CDR3 protein: CSRRASCTDTQYF
CDR3 DNA: TGCAGCCGCAGGGCATCCTGCACAGATACGCAGTATTTT

CDR3 length: 14
D gene: .
clone size: few
J gene: TRBJ2-3
V gene: TRBV7-2
CDR3 protein: CASSLDSGTDTQYF
CDR3 DNA: TGTGCCAGCAGCTTGGACAGCGGCACAGATACGCAGTATTTT

CDR3 length: 15
D gene: .
clone size: .
J gene: TRBJ2-2
V gene: TRBV9
CDR3 protein: CASRSGVANTGELFF
CDR3 DNA: TGTGCCAGCAGATCGGGAGTCGCGAACACCGGGGAGCTGTTTTTT

CDR3 length: 17
D gene: TRBD2
clone size: once
J gene: TRBJ2-1
V gene: TRBV27
CDR3 protein: CASSFRVPAGAHNEQFF
CDR3 DNA: TGTGCCAGCAGTTTTAGGGTCCCAGCGGGAGCCCACAATGAGCAGTTCTTC

CDR3 length: 11
D gene: .
clone size: .
J gene: TRBJ2-3
V gene: TRBV29-1
CDR3 protein: CSLKDADTQYF
CDR3 DNA: TGCAGCCTAAAAGACGCAGATACGCAGTATTTT

CDR3 length: 16
D gene: .
clone size: .
J gene: TRBJ1-4
V gene: TRBV4-3
CDR3 protein: CASSQDGAATNEKLFF
CDR3 DNA: TGCGCCAGCAGCCAAGATGGGGCAGCAACTAATGAAAAACTGTTTTTT

CDR3 length: 14
D gene: .
clone size: .
J gene: TRBJ1-5
V gene: TRBV2
CDR3 protein: CASRSILSNQPQHF
CDR3 DNA: TGTGCCAGCAGATCGATACTTAGCAATCAGCCCCAGCATTTT

CDR3 length: 14
D gene: .
clone size: few
J gene: TRBJ1-3
V gene: TRBV18
CDR3 protein: CASSPGTSGNTIYF
CDR3 DNA: TGTGCCAGCTCACCCGGGACATCTGGAAACACCATATATTTT

CDR3 length: 15
D gene: TRBD1
clone size: .
J gene: TRBJ1-1
V gene: TRBV6-2/TRBV6-3
CDR3 protein: CASSGRAGGFTEAFF
CDR3 DNA: TGTGCCAGCAGCGGACGGGCAGGGGGCTTTACTGAAGCTTTCTTT

CDR3 length: 15
D gene: TRBD1
clone size: .
J gene: TRBJ2-1
V gene: TRBV20-1
CDR3 protein: CSATGAGQGLNEQFF
CDR3 DNA: TGCAGTGCTACGGGGGCGGGACAGGGACTCAATGAGCAGTTCTTC

CDR3 length: 13
D gene: .
clone size: .
J gene: TRBJ1-2
V gene: TRBV12-3/TRBV12-4
CDR3 protein: CASSFSGTPLNTF
CDR3 DNA: TGTGCCAGCAGTTTTTCCGGGACACCCCTTAACACCTTC

CDR3 length: 17
D gene: .
clone size: .
J gene: TRBJ2-3
V gene: TRBV7-2
CDR3 protein: CASSLDLPSSMTDTQYF
CDR3 DNA: TGTGCCAGCAGCTTAGATTTGCCTAGCAGTATGACAGATACGCAGTATTTT

CDR3 length: 13
D gene: .
clone size: .
J gene: TRBJ1-5
V gene: TRBV18
CDR3 protein: CASSAGANQPQHF
CDR3 DNA: TGTGCCAGCTCTGCAGGGGCCAATCAGCCCCAGCATTTT

CDR3 length: 16
D gene: .
clone size: .
J gene: TRBJ1-5
V gene: TRBV30
CDR3 protein: CAWSFFGQVSNQPQHF
CDR3 DNA: TGTGCCTGGAGTTTCTTCGGGCAGGTTAGCAATCAGCCCCAGCATTTT

CDR3 length: 12
D gene: .
clone size: .
J gene: TRBJ1-1
V gene: TRBV18
CDR3 protein: CASSPPAGAAFF
CDR3 DNA: TGTGCCAGCTCACCACCGGCAGGGGCGGCTTTCTTT

CDR3 length: 15
D gene: TRBD2
clone size: once
J gene: TRBJ2-1
V gene: TRBV25-1
CDR3 protein: CASSAGLAGGNEQFF
CDR3 DNA: TGTGCCAGCAGTGCCGGACTAGCGGGAGGCAATGAGCAGTTCTTC

CDR3 length: 14
D gene: .
clone size: once
J gene: TRBJ2-5
V gene: TRBV3-1
CDR3 protein: CASSQDWGSETQYF
CDR3 DNA: TGTGCCAGCAGCCAAGATTGGGGGTCAGAGACCCAGTACTTC

CDR3 length: 13
D gene: TRBD1
clone size: .
J gene: TRBJ1-1
V gene: TRBV29-1
CDR3 protein: CSATTGTNTEAFF
CDR3 DNA: TGCAGCGCTACGACAGGGACGAACACTGAAGCTTTCTTT

CDR3 length: 13
D gene: TRBD1
clone size: .
J gene: TRBJ2-5
V gene: TRBV30
CDR3 protein: CASSGQGGETQYF
CDR3 DNA: TGTGCCTCGTCGGGACAGGGCGGAGAGACCCAGTACTTC

CDR3 length: 14
D gene: TRBD1
clone size: once
J gene: TRBJ2-5
V gene: TRBV5-4
CDR3 protein: CASSLTGGQETQYF
CDR3 DNA: TGTGCCAGCAGCTTGACAGGGGGCCAAGAGACCCAGTACTTC

CDR3 length: 13
D gene: .
clone size: once
J gene: TRBJ1-2
V gene: TRBV6-5
CDR3 protein: CASSPIYQDGYTF
CDR3 DNA: TGTGCCAGCAGTCCCATCTACCAGGATGGCTACACCTTC

CDR3 length: 15
D gene: .
clone size: .
J gene: TRBJ1-1
V gene: TRBV30
CDR3 protein: CAWMPRRISNTEAFF
CDR3 DNA: TGTGCCTGGATGCCCAGGAGAATTTCGAACACTGAAGCTTTCTTT

CDR3 length: 15
D gene: TRBD1
clone size: .
J gene: TRBJ2-2
V gene: TRBV5-4
CDR3 protein: CASSVGQDYAGELFF
CDR3 DNA: TGTGCCAGCAGCGTGGGACAGGACTATGCCGGGGAGCTGTTTTTT

CDR3 length: 13
D gene: .
clone size: .
J gene: TRBJ2-7
V gene: TRBV24-1
CDR3 protein: CATSDPQGGEQYF
CDR3 DNA: TGTGCCACCAGTGATCCTCAGGGAGGCGAGCAGTACTTC

CDR3 length: 12
D gene: .
clone size: few
J gene: TRBJ2-7
V gene: TRBV29-1
CDR3 protein: CSVTGSSYEQYF
CDR3 DNA: TGCAGCGTGACGGGGTCCTCCTACGAGCAGTACTTC

CDR3 length: 14
D gene: TRBD1
clone size: .
J gene: TRBJ1-5
V gene: TRBV28
CDR3 protein: CASSFRGINQPQHF
CDR3 DNA: TGTGCCAGCAGTTTCAGGGGGATCAATCAGCCCCAGCATTTT

CDR3 length: 13
D gene: .
clone size: .
J gene: TRBJ2-7
V gene: TRBV29-1
CDR3 protein: CSARQGSVYEQYF
CDR3 DNA: TGCAGCGCCCGCCAAGGGTCTGTCTACGAGCAGTACTTC

CDR3 length: 15
D gene: .
clone size: .
J gene: TRBJ1-2
V gene: TRBV6-5
CDR3 protein: CASSSPYRAHYGYTF
CDR3 DNA: TGTGCCAGCAGTTCGCCCTATCGGGCCCACTATGGCTACACCTTC

CDR3 length: 13
D gene: .
clone size: once
J gene: TRBJ2-3
V gene: TRBV20-1
CDR3 protein: CSAHLVSTDTQYF
CDR3 DNA: TGCAGTGCTCACCTAGTCAGCACAGATACGCAGTATTTT

CDR3 length: 13
D gene: TRBD2
clone size: .
J gene: TRBJ2-5
V gene: TRBV29-1
CDR3 protein: CSYGLAGQETQYF
CDR3 DNA: TGCAGCTACGGACTAGCGGGCCAAGAGACCCAGTACTTC